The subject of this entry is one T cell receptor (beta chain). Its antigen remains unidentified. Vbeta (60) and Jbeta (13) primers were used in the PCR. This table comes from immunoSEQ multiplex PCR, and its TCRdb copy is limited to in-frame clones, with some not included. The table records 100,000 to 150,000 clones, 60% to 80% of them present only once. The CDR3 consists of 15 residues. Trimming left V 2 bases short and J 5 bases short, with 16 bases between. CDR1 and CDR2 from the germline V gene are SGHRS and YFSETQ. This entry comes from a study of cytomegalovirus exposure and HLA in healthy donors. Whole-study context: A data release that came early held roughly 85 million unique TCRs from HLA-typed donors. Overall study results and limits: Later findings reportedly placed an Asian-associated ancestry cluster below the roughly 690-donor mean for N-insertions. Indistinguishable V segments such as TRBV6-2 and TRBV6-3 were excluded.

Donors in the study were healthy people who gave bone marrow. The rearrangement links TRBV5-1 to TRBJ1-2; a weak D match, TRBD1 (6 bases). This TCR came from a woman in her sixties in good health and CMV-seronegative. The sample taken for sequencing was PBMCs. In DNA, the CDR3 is TGCGCCAGCAGCTTAGCGTCCAGGGGAGGGTATGGCTACACCTTC. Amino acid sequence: CASSLASRGGYGYTF.